This TCR beta chain emerged from a study of PD-1 blockade in classical Hodgkin lymphoma. The assay was immunoSEQ multiplex PCR, and TCRdb's table has in-frame clones only and misses some. The table shows tens of thousands of clones, with 78% occurring only once. Study conclusions and caveats: Patients excluded were those beginning nivolumab under 1 year after ASCT.

Noted time point: cycle 4 day 1 (C4D1), after 5 to 7 weeks of nivolumab. Every patient was affected by relapse after autologous stem cell transplantation, while exposure to brentuximab vedotin was not uniform. Complete response, partial response or progressive disease made up the best responses. Details on this clone: The antigen is not known.

The input for sequencing was peripheral blood mononuclear cells (PBMCs), taken before the fourth cycle of nivolumab. This receptor was obtained from a human donor with classical Hodgkin lymphoma.

The CDR3 DNA is TGTGCCAGCAGCTGGGACGGAGATACGCAGTATTTT. Translated, it gives CASSWDGDTQYF. The rearrangement joins TRBV7-9 to TRBJ2-3; the D gene could be TRBD1 or TRBD2 (5 bases each). With 4 bases removed from V and 5 bases from J, the gap between germline ends came to 7 bases. The germline V gene encodes CDR1 SEHNR and CDR2 FQNEAQ (reference sequence). The CDR3 is 12 residues long.